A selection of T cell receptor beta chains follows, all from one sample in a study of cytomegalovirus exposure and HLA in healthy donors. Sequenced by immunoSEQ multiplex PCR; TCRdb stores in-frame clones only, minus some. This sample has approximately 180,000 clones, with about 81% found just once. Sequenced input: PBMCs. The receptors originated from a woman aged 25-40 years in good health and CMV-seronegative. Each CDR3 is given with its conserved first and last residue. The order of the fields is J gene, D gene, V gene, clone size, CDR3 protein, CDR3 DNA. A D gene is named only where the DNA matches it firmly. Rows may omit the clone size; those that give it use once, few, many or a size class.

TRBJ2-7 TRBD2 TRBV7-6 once CASSPTSGDAYEQYF TGTGCCAGCAGCCCTACTAGCGGGGACGCCTACGAGCAGTACTTC
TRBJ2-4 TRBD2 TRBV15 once CATSRGTGTSGGLAKNIQYF TGTGCCACCAGCAGAGGCACCGGGACTAGCGGGGGACTAGCCAAAAACATTCAGTACTTC
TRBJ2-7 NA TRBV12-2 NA CASRFRRSHGFYEQYF TGTGCAAGTCGCTTCAGGCGAAGCCATGGATTCTACGAGCAGTACTTC
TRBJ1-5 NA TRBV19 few CASTWGQGHQPQHF TGTGCCAGTACATGGGGGCAGGGGCATCAGCCCCAGCATTTT
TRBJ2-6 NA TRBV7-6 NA CASSQWTDSGANVLTF TGTGCCAGCAGCCAATGGACAGACTCTGGGGCCAACGTCCTGACTTTC
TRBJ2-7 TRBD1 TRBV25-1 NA CASSAPPGTGPNYEQYF TGTGCCAGCAGTGCCCCCCCCGGGACAGGACCGAACTACGAGCAGTACTTC
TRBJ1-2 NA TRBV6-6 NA CASSDWTDQGYTF TGTGCCAGCAGTGACTGGACAGACCAGGGCTACACCTTC
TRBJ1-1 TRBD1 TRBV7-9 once CASNPGGTGGHVAFF TGTGCCAGCAACCCGGGAGGGACAGGGGGCCACGTCGCTTTCTTT
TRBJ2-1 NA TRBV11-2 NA CASSLEAKSSYNEQFF TGTGCCAGCAGCTTAGAAGCGAAGAGCTCCTACAATGAGCAGTTCTTC
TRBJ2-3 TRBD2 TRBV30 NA CACISGRRLTDTQYF TGTGCCTGCATTAGCGGGAGGAGACTCACAGATACGCAGTATTTT
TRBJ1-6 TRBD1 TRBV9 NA CASSVLEGARSPLHF TGTGCCAGCAGCGTATTAGAGGGGGCGCGATCACCCCTCCACTTT
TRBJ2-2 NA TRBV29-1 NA CSVGGVYTGELFF TGCAGCGTTGGCGGAGTCTACACCGGGGAGCTGTTTTTT
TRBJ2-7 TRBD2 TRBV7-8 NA CASSPGTSGTHEQYF TGTGCCAGCAGCCCTGGGACTAGCGGGACCCACGAGCAGTACTTC
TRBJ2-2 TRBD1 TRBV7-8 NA CASSLQGARTGELFF TGTGCCAGCAGCTTACAGGGGGCGCGAACCGGGGAGCTGTTTTTT
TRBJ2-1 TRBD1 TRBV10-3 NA CAITLDRDGNEQFF TGTGCCATCACCTTGGACAGGGACGGCAATGAGCAGTTCTTC
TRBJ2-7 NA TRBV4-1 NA CASSRGVNAPYEQYF TGCGCCAGCAGCCGCGGGGTGAACGCCCCCTACGAGCAGTACTTC
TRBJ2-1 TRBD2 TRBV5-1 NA CASSLTTSDNNEQFF TGCGCCAGCAGCTTGACGACTAGCGATAACAATGAGCAGTTCTTC
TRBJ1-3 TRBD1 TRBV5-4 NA CASSPGTGVADTIYF TGTGCCAGCAGCCCTGGGACAGGGGTGGCGGACACCATATATTTT
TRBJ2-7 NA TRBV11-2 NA CASSLQVLGSYEQYF TGTGCCAGCAGCTTACAGGTGTTGGGCTCCTACGAGCAGTACTTC
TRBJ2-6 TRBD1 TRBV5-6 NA CASSQTGGAGGANVLTF TGTGCCAGCAGCCAAACAGGGGGCGCGGGTGGGGCCAACGTCCTGACTTTC
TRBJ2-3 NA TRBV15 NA CATSRLGVVDTDTQYF TGTGCCACCAGCAGACTTGGTGTAGTCGACACAGATACGCAGTATTTT
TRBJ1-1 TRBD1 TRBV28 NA CASSPGQGGYTEAFF TGTGCCAGCAGTCCCGGACAGGGAGGGTACACTGAAGCTTTCTTT
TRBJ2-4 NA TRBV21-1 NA CASTILAKNSQYF TGTGCCAGCACAATACTAGCCAAAAACAGTCAGTACTTC
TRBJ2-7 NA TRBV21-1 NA CASSNRAVGGNSYEQYF TGTGCCAGCAGCAATAGGGCGGTTGGGGGGAATTCCTACGAGCAGTACTTC
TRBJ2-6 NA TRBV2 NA CASSPGVSSGANVLTF TGTGCCAGCAGTCCGGGGGTGAGCTCTGGGGCCAACGTCCTGACTTTC
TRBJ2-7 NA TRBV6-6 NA CASSYLTGTHYEQYF TGTGCCAGCAGTTACTTAACCGGGACACACTACGAGCAGTACTTC
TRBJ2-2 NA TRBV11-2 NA CASSLFSGVDAPNTGELFF TGTGCCAGCAGCTTATTTTCCGGGGTTGACGCTCCGAACACCGGGGAGCTGTTTTTT
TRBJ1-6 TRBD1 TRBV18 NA CASSLNLQGGNSPLHF TGTGCCAGCTCACTTAATCTACAGGGGGGTAATTCACCCCTCCACTTT
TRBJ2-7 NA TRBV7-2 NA CASSEQGTISYEQYF TGTGCCAGCAGCGAGCAGGGGACAATCTCCTACGAGCAGTACTTC
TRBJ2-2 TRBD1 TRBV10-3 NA CAISEYGTGSTGELFF TGTGCCATCAGTGAGTATGGGACAGGGTCTACCGGTGAGCTGTTTTTT
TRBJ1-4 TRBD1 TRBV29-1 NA CSVLTGVKLFF TGCAGCGTTTTGACAGGGGTAAAACTGTTTTTT
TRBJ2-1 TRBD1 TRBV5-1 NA CASSLGGQGAGEQFF TGCGCCAGCAGCTTGGGGGGACAGGGGGCGGGTGAGCAGTTCTTC
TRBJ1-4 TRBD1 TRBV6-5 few CASSYIQGAGEKLFF TGTGCCAGCAGTTACATACAGGGGGCAGGGGAAAAACTGTTTTTT
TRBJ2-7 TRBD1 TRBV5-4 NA CASSPGTESYEQYF TGTGCCAGCAGCCCGGGGACAGAGTCCTACGAGCAGTACTTC
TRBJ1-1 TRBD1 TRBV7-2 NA CASSFSGTGVEAFF TGTGCCAGCAGTTTTTCCGGGACAGGAGTTGAAGCTTTCTTT
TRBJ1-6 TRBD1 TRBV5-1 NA CASSLDRGSYNSPLHF TGCGCCAGCAGCTTGGACAGGGGATCCTATAATTCACCCCTCCACTTT
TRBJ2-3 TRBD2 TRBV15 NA CATSRVGGTSTDTQYF TGTGCCACCAGCAGAGTCGGGGGGACCTCCACAGATACGCAGTATTTT
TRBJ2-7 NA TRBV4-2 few CASSRGLVYEQYF TGTGCCAGCAGCAGAGGATTAGTCTACGAGCAGTACTTC
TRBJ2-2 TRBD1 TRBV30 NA CARTGNTGELFF TGTGCCCGGACAGGGAACACCGGGGAGCTGTTTTTT
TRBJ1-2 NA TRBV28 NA CASSSGDYGYTF TGTGCCAGCAGTTCGGGGGACTATGGCTACACCTTC
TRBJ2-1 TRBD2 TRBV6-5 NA CASSKGTSGRVEQFF TGTGCCAGCAGTAAGGGGACTAGCGGGAGAGTAGAGCAGTTCTTC